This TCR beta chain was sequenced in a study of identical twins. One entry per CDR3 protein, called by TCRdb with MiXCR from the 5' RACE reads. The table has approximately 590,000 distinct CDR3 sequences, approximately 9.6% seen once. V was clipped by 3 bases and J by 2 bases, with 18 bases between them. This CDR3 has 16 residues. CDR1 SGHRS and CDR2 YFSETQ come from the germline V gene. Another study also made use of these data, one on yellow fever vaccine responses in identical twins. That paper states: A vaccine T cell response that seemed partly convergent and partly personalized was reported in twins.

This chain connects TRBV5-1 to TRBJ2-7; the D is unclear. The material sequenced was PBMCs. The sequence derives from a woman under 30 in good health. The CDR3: CASSSQGPGWPYEQYF. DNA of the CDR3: TGCGCCAGCAGCTCCCAAGGGCCAGGTTGGCCCTACGAGCAGTACTTC.